This T cell receptor (beta chain) is from a study of technical replicates of blood from a handful of donors. The CDR3 has 17 amino acids. V shed 0 bases and J shed 4 bases, with 13 bases lying between them. The germline V gene encodes CDR1 LGHNA and CDR2 YSLEER. Sequenced by immunoSEQ multiplex PCR; TCRdb stores in-frame clones only, minus some. The sample has fewer than 65,000 clones, around 87% seen once; the top ten hold about 5.5%. The sequenced sample was PBMCs. The chain has TRBV4-3 and TRBJ2-6; D is perhaps TRBD2 (6 bases). This clonotype was sampled from a human donor in good health. Some clones in this sample may be carry-over from other donors' samples. The CDR3 spells CASSQEAGRLGANVLTF. DNA for the CDR3: TGCGCCAGCAGCCAAGAGGCAGGGAGGTTGGGGGCCAACGTCCTGACTTTC.